The 16 T cell receptor beta chains below were found in one sample sequenced in a study of T-cell memory formation after mild COVID-19. Via MiXCR, TCRdb re-called the 5' RACE reads, giving one row per CDR3 protein. The repertoire holds about 560,000 distinct CDR3 sequences, with more than 15% as singletons. The specimen sequenced was PBMCs or a T cell subset sorted from them (not recorded which). Every receptor here comes from an adult woman who had mild COVID-19 (a few samples of this study predate the infection). Cell type and time point are not known.

This clonotype was recorded a few times. This chain connects TRBV25-1 to TRBJ2-3; TRBD1 agrees at 7 bases. This CDR3 comprises 14 residues. The trim removed 7 bases at V and 4 bases at J, leaving 8 bases unmatched. CDR1 and CDR2 (germline): MGHDK, SYGVNS. The CDR3 sequence is CASKGASFPDTQYF. The CDR3 DNA reads TGTGCCAGCAAGGGGGCCTCTTTTCCAGATACGCAGTATTTT.

The sample holds many counts of this clonotype. The chain uses TRBV7-2 and TRBJ2-3; TRBD1 aligns across 9 bases. CDR1 and CDR2 (germline): SGHTA, FQGNSA. V shed 1 base, J shed 3 bases, and the junction held 2 bases outside the gene matches. The CDR3 runs 15 residues. This CDR3 reads CASSLVGQGTDTQYF. Here the CDR3 DNA reads TGTGCCAGCAGCTTAGTCGGACAGGGGACAGATACGCAGTATTTT.

This rearrangement joins TRBV24-1 to TRBJ2-5; 12 bases fit TRBD1. CDR1 is KGHDR, CDR2 SFDVKD, per germline. Trimming at V came to 4 bases and at J to 5 bases, leaving 4 bases not matched to a gene. The CDR3 runs 15 residues. In nucleotides, the CDR3 is TGTGCCACCAGTGACAGGGACAGGGGGCTTGAGACCCAGTACTTC. This sequence encodes CATSDRDRGLETQYF.

This clonotype has more than one count but fewer than ten. V gene TRBV5-1 combines with J gene TRBJ2-1; D may be TRBD2 (5 bases). The CDR3 totals 16 residues. Trimming pared 0 bases from V and 7 bases from J, leaving 17 bases between. The germline V gene has CDR1 SGHRS and CDR2 YFSETQ. The CDR3 spells CASSLAPSLPGNEQFF. In DNA form, the CDR3 reads TGCGCCAGCAGCTTGGCCCCTTCCCTACCGGGGAATGAGCAGTTCTTC.

This clonotype has only a few counts. V and J are TRBV27 and TRBJ2-1; either TRBD1 or TRBD2 may supply D (5 bases each). Germline V CDR1 and CDR2: MNHEY, SMNVEV (reference sequence). The length of the CDR3 is 13 residues. Trimming pared 5 bases from V and 7 bases from J, leaving 12 bases between. Here the CDR3 reads CASSVRWGNEQFF. The CDR3 DNA reads as TGTGCCAGCAGTGTCAGATGGGGGAATGAGCAGTTCTTC.

This clonotype occurred a few times. DNA of the CDR3: TGCAGCGTTGTGGGGGGCCTTATCTCCTACAATGAGCAGTTCTTC. It is translated as CSVVGGLISYNEQFF. The gene calls are TRBV29-1 and TRBJ2-1; D assignment may be TRBD1 or TRBD2 (6 bases each). The CDR3 totals 15 residues. The germline V gene has CDR1 SQVTM and CDR2 ANQGSEA. V lost 4 bases and J 0 bases, leaving 13 bases between the germline ends.

The chain is built from TRBV6-5 and TRBJ1-4, with TRBD1 identical over 11 bases. This CDR3 is built from 16 residues. Trimming at V came to 6 bases and at J to 8 bases, leaving 11 bases not matched to a gene. Germline V lookup: CDR1 MNHEY, CDR2 SVGAGI. The CDR3 protein is CASSYRTGTGGEKLFF. DNA of the CDR3: TGTGCCAGCAGCTACCGAACCGGGACAGGGGGAGAAAAACTGTTTTTT.

The genes are TRBV4-2 and TRBJ2-1, with TRBD2 matching 15 bases. The CDR3 consists of 19 residues. V shed 0 bases and J 5 bases; nucleotides not matched to a gene: 8. Per the germline V gene, CDR1 is LGHNA and CDR2 is YNFKEQ. CDR3 sequence reads: CASSQDGLAGGPSDNEQFF. The CDR3, as DNA: TGTGCCAGCAGCCAAGATGGACTAGCGGGGGGGCCATCGGACAATGAGCAGTTCTTC.

This chain joins TRBV30 and TRBJ1-1; a weak D match, TRBD1 (5 bases). Germline V gene lookup returns CDR1 GTSNPN and CDR2 SVGIG (reference sequence). The CDR3 totals 12 residues. V lost 3 bases, J lost 7 bases, and 12 bases lay in between. CDR3 nucleotides: TGTGCCTGGAGCATCACAGGAGTTGAAGCTTTCTTT. Translated, it gives CAWSITGVEAFF. Full variable domain (missing parts from reference TRBV30 and TRBJ1-1): SQTIHQWPATLVQPVGSPLSLECTVEGTSNPNLYWYRQAAGRGLQLLFYSVGIGQISSEVPQNLSASRPQDRQFILSSKKLLLSDSGFYLCAWSITGVEAFFGQGTRLTVV.

This clonotype was detected a few times. CDR3 loop: CASSHGGAGGPDTQYF. Written as DNA, the CDR3 is TGTGCCAGCAGCCATGGGGGAGCGGGAGGCCCGGATACGCAGTATTTT. The chain recombines TRBV13 with TRBJ2-3; 9 bases line up with TRBD2. Germline values: CDR1 PRHDT, CDR2 FYEKMQ (reference sequence). This CDR3 is built from 16 residues. V lost 5 bases, J lost 6 bases, and 12 bases stayed unmatched.

This clonotype has more than one count but fewer than ten. J is TRBJ2-2 and V is TRBV9, with 7 bases that match TRBD2. The CDR3 length is 14 residues. Trimming cost V 0 bases and J 6 bases; bases outside gene matches: 2. Germline-derived CDR1 and CDR2 are SGDLS and YYNGEE. The CDR3 here is CASSVGGGAGELFF. DNA of the CDR3: TGTGCCAGCAGCGTAGGCGGGGGTGCCGGGGAGCTGTTTTTT.

V usage is TRBV20-1 and J usage is TRBJ2-7, with D maybe TRBD1 (6 bases). Germline V lookup: CDR1 DFQATT, CDR2 SNEGSKA (reference sequence). The CDR3 runs 15 residues. Trimming cost V 1 base and J 0 bases, with 13 bases left between them. The CDR3 reads CSARAQTGSSYEQYF. The CDR3 DNA sequence: TGCAGTGCTAGAGCTCAGACAGGCAGCTCCTACGAGCAGTACTTC.

This sequence joins TRBV11-3 and TRBJ2-2, with D possibly matching TRBD1 (7 bases). This CDR3 is 15 amino acids long. Per germline, CDR1 SGHNT and CDR2 YENEEA. Deletions cut 7 bases from V and 3 bases from J, with 15 bases between. This chain's CDR3 is CASKPRRGDTGELFF. The DNA of the CDR3 is TGTGCCAGCAAACCCCGCAGGGGGGACACCGGGGAGCTGTTTTTT. Complete variable domain (other parts from reference TRBV11-3 and TRBJ2-2): EAGVVQSPRYKIIEKKQPVAFWCNPISGHNTLYWYLQNLGQGPELLIRYENEEAVDDSQLPKDRFSAERLKGVDSTLKIQPAELGDSAVYLCASKPRRGDTGELFFGEGSRLTVL.

The chain joins TRBV7-8 to TRBJ2-7; D ambiguous. CDR1 is SGHVS, CDR2 FQNEAQ, per germline. The V end lost 6 bases, the J end lost 6 bases, and 15 bases lay between the germline ends. The CDR3 contains 13 residues. The CDR3 sequence is CASRGTESGEQYF. CDR3 in DNA: TGTGCCAGCAGGGGAACAGAGTCGGGCGAGCAGTACTTC.

This clonotype was seen more than once but under ten times. This chain joins TRBV12-5 and TRBJ2-1; D gene uncertain. The length of the CDR3 is 11 residues. Germline CDR1 and CDR2: LGHNT and FRNRAP. Trimming removed 6 bases at V and 15 bases at J, with 15 bases between. In nucleotides, the CDR3 is TGTGCTAGTGGACCACCCCTCACTCCGTTCTTC. It yields the protein CASGPPLTPFF.

This sequence joins TRBV5-1 and TRBJ2-1; D could derive from TRBD1 or TRBD2 (6 bases each). CDR1 and CDR2 (germline): SGHRS, YFSETQ. V dropped 6 bases and J dropped 5 bases, with 12 bases sitting between them. This CDR3 contains 13 residues. The CDR3 loop is CASKRGGNNEQFF. Here the CDR3 DNA reads TGCGCCAGCAAACGAGGGGGGAACAATGAGCAGTTCTTC.